The 26 T cell receptor beta chains given below trace back to one sample, sequenced in a study of blood T cell repertoires in COVID-19. This table comes from immunoSEQ multiplex PCR, and its TCRdb copy is limited to in-frame clones, with some not included. The sample holds approximately 180,000 clones; around 79% are singletons and the top ten take about 28%. The sequenced sample consisted of peripheral blood. These TCRs come from a woman in her 70s with acute or convalescent COVID-19.

This chain joins TRBV4-1 and TRBJ2-5; D not resolved. V was cut by 1 base and J by 0 bases, with 12 bases left in between. The CDR3 totals 16 residues. CDR1 is MGHRA, CDR2 YSYEKL, per germline. CDR3 residues: CASSQGQRGDQETQYF. The CDR3 nucleotides are TGCGCCAGCAGCCAAGGTCAGCGCGGAGACCAAGAGACCCAGTACTTC.

The V gene is TRBV2, the J gene TRBJ2-1; TRBD2 agrees at 14 bases. This CDR3 spans 14 amino acids. Germline CDR1 and CDR2: SNHLY and FYNNEI. V was pared by 5 bases and J by 8 bases, with 2 bases of the junction left unmatched. The CDR3 DNA is TGTGCCAGCAGTAGGGGACTAGCGGGAGATGAGCAGTTCTTC. It is translated as CASSRGLAGDEQFF.

CDR3: CACSTGDYIQYF. The CDR3 DNA sequence: TGTGCCTGCTCGACGGGGGATTACATTCAGTACTTC. The chain uses TRBV30 and TRBJ2-4, with D perhaps TRBD2 (6 bases). V lost 6 bases, J lost 8 bases, and 14 bases lay in between. The germline V gene has CDR1 GTSNPN and CDR2 SVGIG (reference sequence). The CDR3 sequence is 12 residues long.

V is TRBV3-1 (or the pseudogene TRBV3-2) and J is TRBJ1-6, with TRBD1 matching over 9 bases. The CDR3 totals 15 residues. V lost 6 bases, J lost 9 bases, and 9 bases stayed unmatched. The germline V gene has CDR1 LGHDT and CDR2 YNNKEL (reference sequence). This CDR3 is CASSPLQGASSPLHF. The CDR3 DNA sequence: TGTGCCAGCAGTCCTTTACAGGGGGCAAGTTCACCCCTCCACTTT.

The chain recombines TRBV19 with TRBJ1-5; D is ambiguous. CDR3 size: 17 residues. Germline-derived CDR1 and CDR2 are LNHDA and SQIVND (reference sequence). V dropped 7 bases and J dropped 2 bases, with 21 bases sitting between them. CDR3 protein: CASKRLESFAGNQPQHF. CDR3 nucleotides: TGTGCCAGTAAGCGATTGGAGTCCTTTGCAGGCAATCAGCCCCAGCATTTT.

This chain connects TRBV4-2 to TRBJ2-1, with 9 positions matching TRBD2. The CDR3 sequence is 15 residues long. Trimming removed 1 base from V and 7 bases from J; junction bases left unmatched: 5. In germline, CDR1 is LGHNA, CDR2 YNFKEQ. The CDR3 DNA reads as TGTGCCAGCAGCCAAGTTGCGGGAGGGGGGAATGAGCAGTTCTTC. It translates to CASSQVAGGGNEQFF.

This clone was detected only once. The rearrangement links TRBV10-3 to TRBJ2-7, with TRBD2 matching 8 bases. Germline V lookup: CDR1 ENHRY, CDR2 SYGVKD. V lost 7 bases, J lost 2 bases, and 4 bases stayed unmatched. This CDR3 has 13 residues. The CDR3 loop reads CAINGLAAYEQYF. DNA of the CDR3: TGTGCCATCAATGGACTAGCTGCCTACGAGCAGTACTTC.

This chain links TRBV18 with TRBJ2-2, with a possible D match to TRBD2 (5 bases). The V and J ends lost 0 bases and 4 bases respectively, with 15 bases between them. The germline V gene has CDR1 KGHSH and CDR2 LQKENI. The CDR3 has 17 residues. The CDR3 sequence is CASSPPSLRAGTGELFF. The CDR3 region has the DNA TGTGCCAGCTCACCACCGTCCTTAAGGGCGGGCACCGGGGAGCTGTTTTTT.

The chain employs TRBV6-5 and TRBJ1-2; D is unclear. The CDR3 extends over 13 amino acids. CDR1 and CDR2 from the germline V gene are MNHEY and SVGAGI. V lost 1 base, J lost 3 bases, and 6 bases lay in between. CDR3 loop: CASSYLGDYGYTF. CDR3 bases: TGTGCCAGCAGTTACTTAGGAGACTATGGCTACACCTTC.

This clone was detected a few times. Other DNA sequences in the sample encode the same CDR3. The rearrangement uses TRBV11-3 and TRBJ1-1, with D tentatively TRBD1 (6 bases). The germline CDR1 and CDR2 sequences are SGHNT and YENEEA. The CDR3 runs 13 residues. Trimming removed 5 bases at V and 1 base at J, with 8 bases between. DNA of the CDR3: TGTGCCAGCAGCCGGACAGCGAACACTGAAGCTTTCTTT. Translated: CASSRTANTEAFF.

The chain combines TRBV5-1 with TRBJ2-3; 9 bases line up with TRBD2. Losses at the gene ends were 1 base for V and 1 base for J; bases not matched to a gene: 16. Germline CDR1 is SGHRS and CDR2 is YFSETQ. The CDR3 spans 20 residues. CDR3 sequence: CASSLPRDVAGEIRTDTQYF. The DNA of the CDR3 is TGCGCCAGCAGCTTGCCCCGGGATGTAGCGGGAGAAATTCGCACAGATACGCAGTATTTT.

This chain links TRBV6-1 with TRBJ2-1, with 14 bases that match TRBD2. V lost 0 bases to trimming and J lost 6 bases; unmatched junction nucleotides: 16. In germline, CDR1 is MNHNS, CDR2 SASEGT. This CDR3 spans 21 amino acids. The chain's CDR3 is CASSEAGTSGRKYLIPNEQFF. The CDR3 nucleotides read TGTGCCAGCAGTGAAGCTGGGACTAGCGGGAGAAAGTACCTAATACCCAATGAGCAGTTCTTC.

The rearrangement uses TRBV12-3 or TRBV12-4 and TRBJ1-4, with a tentative D call TRBD1 (5 bases). The CDR3 covers 13 residues. V was shortened by 3 bases and J by 10 bases, with 12 bases between the two germline ends. The CDR3 region is CASSLAGGRKLFF. Here the CDR3 DNA reads TGTGCCAGCAGTTTGGCCGGGGGGAGAAAACTGTTTTTT.

The chain has TRBV27 and TRBJ2-3, with a possible D match to TRBD2 (5 bases). The CDR3 loop spans 16 amino acids. The germline V gene encodes CDR1 MNHEY and CDR2 SMNVEV (reference sequence). Trimming pared 4 bases from V and 3 bases from J, leaving 17 bases between. The CDR3 is CASSSPADPGTDTQYF. The CDR3 region has the DNA TGTGCCAGCAGTTCCCCGGCAGACCCGGGGACAGATACGCAGTATTTT.

The rearrangement joins TRBV5-1 to TRBJ2-5; 7 bases agree with TRBD2. In germline, CDR1 is SGHRS, CDR2 YFSETQ. The trim removed 0 bases at V and 4 bases at J, leaving 9 bases unmatched. The CDR3 has 16 amino acids. CDR3 in DNA: TGCGCCAGCAGCTTGGGGGGACCAGCGGGAAGAGAGACCCAGTACTTC. It yields the protein CASSLGGPAGRETQYF.

By share of the sample, this clone is medium-sized (0.01 to 0.1%). This chain uses TRBV6-4 with TRBJ2-1; 11 bases match TRBD2. J was trimmed by 3 bases and V by 6 bases; bases with no gene match: 4. The CDR3 is made up of 15 amino acids. Germline V CDR1 and CDR2: MRHNA, SNTAGT. The CDR3 region has the DNA TGTGCCAGCAGCACCGGGACTAGCGGCTACAATGAGCAGTTCTTC. Its protein is CASSTGTSGYNEQFF.

This clone has only a few counts. Written as DNA, the CDR3 is TGTGCCAGCAGTCCCCCCCCCTTAGCCAAAAACATTCAGTACTTC. Amino acids: CASSPPPLAKNIQYF. The chain carries TRBV2 and TRBJ2-4; no definite D call. The germline V gene encodes CDR1 SNHLY and CDR2 FYNNEI. V gave up 5 bases and J gave up 0 bases, with 11 bases separating them. This CDR3 has 15 residues.

CDR3 DNA sequence: TGTGCCAGCAGCTTCGGACACAGAGAAACCTACGAGCAGTACTTC. This gives the protein CASSFGHRETYEQYF. The V call is TRBV7-2, the J call TRBJ2-7, with D tentatively TRBD1 (5 bases). V was shortened by 3 bases and J by 2 bases, with 14 bases between the two germline ends. From germline, CDR1 is SGHTA and CDR2 FQGNSA. CDR3 length: 15 residues.

This rearrangement joins TRBV30 to TRBJ1-1; D not certain. The CDR3 contains 13 residues. V was clipped by 3 bases and J by 0 bases, with 8 bases between them. Germline loops: CDR1 GTSNPN, CDR2 SVGIG (reference sequence). This CDR3 reads CAWRRSMNTEAFF. The CDR3 DNA reads as TGTGCCTGGAGGCGGAGCATGAACACTGAAGCTTTCTTT.

This clone appeared once. V and J are TRBV27 and TRBJ1-3; TRBD1 matches 7 bases. Trimming cost V 2 bases and J 4 bases; bases outside gene matches: 5. This CDR3 is built from 15 residues. CDR1 is MNHEY and CDR2 is SMNVEV in the germline V gene (reference sequence). Here the CDR3 reads CASSLRQGVGNTIYF. The CDR3 DNA sequence: TGTGCCAGCAGTTTAAGGCAGGGGGTCGGAAACACCATATATTTT.

V gene TRBV3-1 (or the pseudogene TRBV3-2) combines with J gene TRBJ1-6; D remains ambiguous. The CDR3 sequence is 18 residues long. Trimming took 0 bases from V and 10 from J, leaving 22 bases between them. CDR1 and CDR2 from the germline V gene are LGHDT and YNNKEL (reference sequence). CDR3 bases: TGTGCCAGCAGCCAAGATCTCCCCTTCCTAGGCCTCGGATCACCCCTCCACTTT. It yields the protein CASSQDLPFLGLGSPLHF.

The chain employs TRBV5-6 and TRBJ2-1; D is unclear. The V and J ends lost 4 bases and 10 bases respectively, with 9 bases between them. Germline V lookup: CDR1 SGHDT, CDR2 YYEEEE. This CDR3 contains 11 residues. CDR3 DNA sequence: TGTGCCAGCAGCCTCAACAGAGAGCAGTTCTTC. This translates into CASSLNREQFF.

The genes are TRBV15 and TRBJ2-3, with 8 nucleotides matching TRBD2. V shed 5 bases and J 4 bases; nucleotides not matched to a gene: 14. CDR3 length equals 17 residues. The germline V gene encodes CDR1 LNHNV and CDR2 YYDKDF (reference sequence). This chain's CDR3 is CATSPAPGGGLSDTQYF. CDR3 nucleotide sequence: TGTGCCACCAGCCCTGCCCCTGGCGGGGGGTTGTCAGATACGCAGTATTTT.

The chain couples TRBV5-6 to TRBJ2-3; 16 nucleotides line up with TRBD2. The CDR3 is 16 residues long. CDR1 and CDR2 (germline): SGHDT, YYEEEE. After removal of 2 bases from V and 10 bases from J, the junction contained 7 bases not matched to a gene. The CDR3 region has the DNA TGTGCCAGCAGCTTTACCCCGGGACTAGCGGGAGGGGCGCAGTATTTT. This sequence encodes CASSFTPGLAGGAQYF.

V is TRBV5-8 and J is TRBJ2-5, with 9 bases identical to TRBD1. The CDR3 is 16 residues long. Germline CDR1 is SGHTS and CDR2 is YDEGEE. The J segment lost 2 bases and the V segment lost 4 bases, leaving 9 bases of the junction unmatched. The CDR3 DNA is TGTGCCAGCAGCAAGTACAGGGGGCGTTGGCAAGAGACCCAGTACTTC. This encodes CASSKYRGRWQETQYF. Full variable domain (missing parts from reference TRBV5-8 and TRBJ2-5): EAGVTQSPTHLIKTRGQQATLRCSPISGHTSVYWYQQALGLGLQFLLWYDEGEERNRGNFPPRFSGRQFPNYSSELNVNALELEDSALYLCASSKYRGRWQETQYFGPGTRLLVL.

This clone was observed a single time. The chain joins TRBV12-5 to TRBJ1-1; no reliable D call. CDR1 LGHNT and CDR2 FRNRAP come from the germline V gene. The CDR3 is 16 residues long. V shed 0 bases and J shed 6 bases, with 17 bases lying between them. In DNA, the CDR3 is TGTGCTAGTGGTTTGGTATTATCACAATTGATCTCTGAAGCTTTCTTT. The encoded protein is CASGLVLSQLISEAFF.